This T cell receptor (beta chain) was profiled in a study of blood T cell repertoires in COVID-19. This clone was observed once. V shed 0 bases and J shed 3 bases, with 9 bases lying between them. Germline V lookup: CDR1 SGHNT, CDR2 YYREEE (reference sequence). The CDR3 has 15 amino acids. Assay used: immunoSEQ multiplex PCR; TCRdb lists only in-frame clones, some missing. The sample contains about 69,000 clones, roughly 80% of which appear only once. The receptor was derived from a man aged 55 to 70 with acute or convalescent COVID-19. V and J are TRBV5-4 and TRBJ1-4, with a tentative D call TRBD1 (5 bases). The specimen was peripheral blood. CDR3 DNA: TGTGCCAGCAGCTTGGATGCAGGGTCTAATGAAAAACTGTTTTTT. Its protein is CASSLDAGSNEKLFF.